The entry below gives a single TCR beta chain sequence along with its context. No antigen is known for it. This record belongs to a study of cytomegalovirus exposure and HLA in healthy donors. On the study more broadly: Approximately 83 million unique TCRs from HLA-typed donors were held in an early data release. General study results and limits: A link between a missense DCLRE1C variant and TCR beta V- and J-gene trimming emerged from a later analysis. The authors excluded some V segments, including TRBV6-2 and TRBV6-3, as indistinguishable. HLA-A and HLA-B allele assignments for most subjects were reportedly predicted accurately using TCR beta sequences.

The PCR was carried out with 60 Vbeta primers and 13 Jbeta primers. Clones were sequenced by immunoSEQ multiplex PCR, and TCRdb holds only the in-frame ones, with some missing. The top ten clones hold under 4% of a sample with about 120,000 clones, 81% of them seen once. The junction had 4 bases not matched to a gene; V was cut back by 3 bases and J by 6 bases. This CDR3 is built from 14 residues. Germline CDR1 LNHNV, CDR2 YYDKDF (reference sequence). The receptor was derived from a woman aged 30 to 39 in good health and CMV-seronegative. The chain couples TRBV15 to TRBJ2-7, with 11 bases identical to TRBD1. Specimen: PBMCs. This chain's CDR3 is CATSRDRGQLEQYF. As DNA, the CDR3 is TGTGCCACCAGCAGGGACAGGGGGCAACTCGAGCAGTACTTC.